The subject of this entry is one TCR beta chain. Its antigen is still unknown. The CDR3 has 15 residues. Germline CDR1 and CDR2: SGHAT and FQNNGV. Trimming removed 5 bases from V and 8 bases from J; junction bases left unmatched: 11. Semi-nested PCR with Nested Universal Primer A followed constant-region reverse priming of full-length variable regions. In TCRdb, the 5' RACE reads were re-called with MiXCR into one record per CDR3 protein. The data show some 8,700 distinct CDR3 sequences, 68% seen once. General study results and limits: The TCR gene usage of tumor memory CD4+ T cells clustered together with blood and lymph node memory CD4+ cells and with lymph node naive CD4+ cells. Tumor-infiltrating Treg TCR alpha and beta sequences overlapped most with tumor naive CD4+ T cells, then blood naive.

What was sequenced was tumor-infiltrating naive CD4+ T cells sorted from the breast tumor. As to subset: naive CD4+ T cells, CD4+CD45RA+CD25-. The sequence was collected from a female donor with breast cancer. The J gene is TRBJ2-3, the V gene TRBV11-2, with TRBD2 matching 9 bases. The CDR3 loop reads CASSPYRLAESTQYF. The CDR3 coding sequence is TGTGCCAGCAGCCCCTACCGACTAGCGGAGAGTACGCAGTATTTT.